The next 30 T cell receptor beta chains were all read from a single sample in a study of early T cells in non-severe SARS-CoV-2 infection (TCRdb year 2021). The protocol used for the library was 5' RACE. The sequencing machine was a NextSeq 500. TCRdb's own reprocessing of the public reads used fastp at Q25 and MiXCR and kept productive beta chains. Each CDR3 protein appears once, grouped with its most common genes and DNA. Within this sample are about 58,000 distinct CDR3 sequences, with about 12% of them counted one time only. The ten largest clones capture about 1.2% of the sample. The input for sequencing was whole blood, taken at baseline. The receptor set was obtained from an adult who was a healthcare worker with PCR-confirmed SARS-CoV-2 infection or an uninfected control (not recorded which). The donor label of this sample is uncertain.

This clonotype was picked up many times. The chain joins TRBV4-2 to TRBJ2-4; D is possibly TRBD1 (5 bases). This CDR3 contains 14 residues. Germline V gene lookup returns CDR1 LGHNA and CDR2 YNFKEQ. Trimming shortened V by 2 bases and J by 6 bases, and 11 bases separated the two germline ends. This CDR3 is CASSQNDRTNIQYF. DNA of the CDR3: TGTGCCAGCAGCCAAAACGACAGAACAAACATTCAGTACTTC.

This clonotype was found many times. The V gene is TRBV7-9, the J gene TRBJ2-3; 8 bases fit TRBD2. V trimming: 5 bases; J trimming: 7 bases; junction bases outside the gene matches: 14. Germline V gene data show CDR1 as SEHNR and CDR2 as FQNEAQ (reference sequence). CDR3 size: 16 residues. CDR3: CASSPRDPGGGHTQYF. Here the CDR3 DNA reads TGTGCCAGCAGCCCCCGGGACCCCGGGGGGGGCCATACGCAGTATTTT. Variable domain in full (rest from reference TRBV7-9 and TRBJ2-3): DTGVSQNPRHKITKRGQNVTFRCDPISEHNRLYWYRQTLGQGPEFLTYFQNEAQLEKSRLLSDRFSAERPKGSFSTLEIQRTEQGDSAMYLCASSPRDPGGGHTQYFGPGTRLTVL.

This clonotype was detected many times. This chain links TRBV7-3 with TRBJ2-2; 9 bases fit TRBD2. Germline trimming cut 5 bases from V and 1 base from J; bases unmatched to any gene: 11. This CDR3 comprises 18 residues. Germline CDR1 SGHTA, CDR2 FQGTGA. The CDR3 reads CASSPRPIAGENTGELFF. The CDR3 nucleotides read TGTGCCAGCAGCCCCCGGCCTATAGCGGGGGAGAACACCGGGGAGCTGTTTTTT.

The chain carries TRBV20-1 and TRBJ2-7, with D possibly matching TRBD1 (5 bases). This CDR3 has 16 amino acids. V gave up 0 bases and J gave up 3 bases, with 18 bases separating them. The germline V gene encodes CDR1 DFQATT and CDR2 SNEGSKA (reference sequence). CDR3 in DNA: TGCAGTGCTAGAGATAGGGGTTGGCTCGGCTACTACGAGCAGTACGTC. This gives the protein CSARDRGWLGYYEQYV.

This clonotype is medium-sized (0.01 to 0.1%). The V and J genes are TRBV3-1 and TRBJ2-1; D not resolved. Germline CDR1 LGHDT, CDR2 YNNKEL (reference sequence). Trimming removed 1 base at V and 10 bases at J, with 8 bases between. The CDR3 totals 12 residues. The CDR3 DNA sequence: TGTGCCAGCAGCCAAGTAGAGGCAGAGCAGTTCTTC. Translating it yields CASSQVEAEQFF.

This clonotype was found many times. This chain joins TRBV5-6 and TRBJ2-7; tentatively, D is TRBD2 (5 bases). The V gene lost 2 bases and the J gene lost 5 bases, with 11 bases spanning the gap. The germline gives CDR1 SGHDT, CDR2 YYEEEE. The CDR3 is 13 residues long. The CDR3 sequence is CASSFGMEDEQYV. CDR3 sequence (DNA): TGTGCCAGCAGCTTTGGCATGGAGGACGAGCAGTACGTC.

In this sample, this clonotype turned up a few times. V usage is TRBV30 and J usage is TRBJ2-3; 10 bases align to TRBD1. V was clipped by 3 bases and J by 12 bases; unmatched bases: 9. This CDR3 spans 13 amino acids. Germline CDR1 GTSNPN, CDR2 SVGIG (reference sequence). The CDR3 reads CAWSVRDRGAQYF. CDR3 nucleotide sequence: TGTGCCTGGAGCGTACGGGACAGGGGCGCCCAGTATTTT.

The chain recombines TRBV10-3 with TRBJ2-2; the D is unclear. The CDR3 covers 14 residues. The V end lost 4 bases, the J end lost 4 bases, and 10 bases lay between the germline ends. The germline CDR1 and CDR2 sequences are ENHRY and SYGVKD. The CDR3, as DNA: TGTGCCATCAGTGTGAGCCCCACCACCGGGGAGCTGTTTTTT. This encodes CAISVSPTTGELFF.

The gene calls are TRBV20-1 and TRBJ2-1; 10 bases are shared with TRBD1. With 6 bases clipped from V and 0 bases from J, the junction kept 8 bases outside the gene matches. Germline V lookup: CDR1 DFQATT, CDR2 SNEGSKA (reference sequence). CDR3 length: 16 residues. The CDR3 protein is CSASDRGDLSYNEQFF. CDR3 in DNA: TGCAGTGCCTCGGACAGGGGGGATCTCTCCTACAATGAGCAGTTCTTC.

This chain uses TRBV7-6 with TRBJ1-3, with TRBD1 identical over 7 bases. CDR3 length equals 16 residues. The V gene end was trimmed by 5 bases and the J gene end by 0 bases; junction bases not matched to a gene: 7. Germline V gene data show CDR1 as SGHVS and CDR2 as FNYEAQ. The CDR3 DNA sequence: TGTGCCAGCAGCACTAGCGGGACAGACTCTGGAAACACCATATATTTT. Translation gives CASSTSGTDSGNTIYF.

This clonotype showed up just a few times. The V call is TRBV7-7, the J call TRBJ2-3; TRBD2 aligns across 7 bases. CDR3 length: 15 residues. Germline-derived CDR1 and CDR2 are SSHAT and FNYEAQ (reference sequence). V gave up 5 bases and J gave up 1 base; unmatched junction bases: 6. The CDR3 region is CASSPNSGGTDTQYF. In DNA, the CDR3 is TGTGCCAGCAGCCCCAACAGCGGGGGCACAGATACGCAGTATTTT.

This clonotype came up a few times. This sequence joins TRBV11-2 and TRBJ1-1, with D perhaps matching TRBD1 (5 bases). Trimming shortened V by 5 bases and J by 1 base, and 11 bases separated the two germline ends. The CDR3 runs 14 residues. In germline, CDR1 is SGHAT, CDR2 FQNNGV. DNA of the CDR3: TGTGCCAGCAGCACGCCGGGGCGGAACACTGAAGCTTTCTTT. It yields the protein CASSTPGRNTEAFF.

The rearrangement uses TRBV18 and TRBJ1-1; D unresolved. Deletions cut 3 bases from V and 1 base from J, with 9 bases between. Germline V gene lookup returns CDR1 KGHSH and CDR2 LQKENI. This CDR3 is 14 amino acids long. The CDR3 DNA reads as TGTGCCAGCTCACCTCCCGCCGGGAACACTGAAGCTTTCTTT. It translates to CASSPPAGNTEAFF.

The chain links TRBV12-3 or TRBV12-4 to TRBJ2-5; D unclear. Trimming took 6 bases from V and 1 from J, leaving 12 bases between them. This CDR3 has 14 amino acids. CDR3 sequence reads: CASSNFAPQETQYF. CDR3 in DNA: TGTGCCAGCAGCAATTTCGCCCCCCAAGAGACCCAGTACTTC.

V and J are TRBV3-1 and TRBJ1-5; 9 bases agree with TRBD1. Unmatched junction bases numbered 0, after V lost 1 base and J lost 5 bases. The germline V gene has CDR1 LGHDT and CDR2 YNNKEL (reference sequence). The CDR3 totals 14 residues. CDR3 coding DNA: TGTGCCAGCAGCCAAGGGACAGGGGATCAGCCCCAGCATTTT. Protein sequence: CASSQGTGDQPQHF.

Note on this clonotype: A much larger clone differs from this one at a single base, so this may be a read error. The CDR3 does not close with the conserved phenylalanine or tryptophan, likely indicating a read error. The J gene is TRBJ2-1, the V gene TRBV4-1, with D unresolved. Trimming left V 3 bases short and J 8 bases short, with 23 bases between. Germline CDR1 MGHRA, CDR2 YSYEKL. This CDR3 is built from 17 residues. The CDR3 coding sequence is TGCGCCAGCAGCCAGATCGACATGGGGTTCAGTTTTCATGAGCAGTTCTCC. Translation: CASSQIDMGFSFHEQFS.

In this sample, this clonotype turned up a few times. J is TRBJ2-1 and V is TRBV5-4; 7 nucleotides match TRBD1. The germline V gene encodes CDR1 SGHNT and CDR2 YYREEE (reference sequence). Losses at the gene ends were 4 bases for V and 2 bases for J; bases not matched to a gene: 6. This CDR3 has 15 amino acids. The CDR3 DNA follows: TGTGCCAGCAGCCCTGACAGGGCCGCCTACAATGAGCAGTTCTTC. Its protein is CASSPDRAAYNEQFF.

The sample holds a few counts of this clonotype. This chain uses TRBV3-1 with TRBJ1-2; no definite D call. There are 13 residues in the CDR3. Germline-derived CDR1 and CDR2 are LGHDT and YNNKEL (reference sequence). The germline V and J ends were trimmed by 1 base and 2 bases, with 5 bases remaining between them. This CDR3 reads CASSQGPNYGYTF. The CDR3 nucleotides read TGTGCCAGCAGCCAAGGACCAAACTATGGCTACACCTTC.

In this sample, this clonotype turned up a few times. The chain links TRBV12-3 or TRBV12-4 to TRBJ2-2; no reliable D call. This CDR3 has 14 amino acids. Between the trimmed V and J ends, which lost 3 bases and 6 bases, there was a span of 11 bases. CDR3 nucleotide sequence: TGTGCCAGCAGTTTTTGGGTTGGCGCCGGGGAGCTGTTTTTT. It encodes CASSFWVGAGELFF.

This clonotype occurred many times. The genes are TRBV12-3 or TRBV12-4 and TRBJ2-6; no clear D. V lost 5 bases and J lost 0, with 14 bases in between. The CDR3 has 17 residues. The CDR3 loop reads CASSPRLGYSGANVLTF. The CDR3 DNA reads TGTGCCAGCAGTCCAAGATTGGGTTACTCTGGGGCCAACGTCCTGACTTTC.

This clonotype turned up a few times. The chain couples TRBV5-1 to TRBJ1-5; no clear D. The ends were cut back, 0 bases at V and 4 bases at J, with 5 bases in the middle. There are 13 residues in the CDR3. Per the germline V gene, CDR1 is SGHRS and CDR2 is YFSETQ. The CDR3 bases are TGCGCCAGCAGCTTGGACACGAATCAGCCCCAGCATTTT. Protein sequence: CASSLDTNQPQHF.

This clonotype was seen more than once but under ten times. The chain joins TRBV5-1 to TRBJ1-1, with D perhaps TRBD1 (5 bases). Germline CDR1 SGHRS, CDR2 YFSETQ. Trimming stripped 2 bases from V and 0 bases from J, with 17 bases between. The CDR3 has 17 residues. The CDR3 DNA sequence: TGCGCCAGCAGCTTAACCGGGGCAGGGATAATGAACACTGAAGCTTTCTTT. This translates into CASSLTGAGIMNTEAFF.

The rearrangement joins TRBV5-1 to TRBJ1-1; D is unresolved. The CDR3 runs 15 residues. Germline-derived CDR1 and CDR2 are SGHRS and YFSETQ. The V end lost 0 bases, the J end lost 7 bases, and 16 bases lay between the germline ends. CDR3 coding DNA: TGCGCCAGCAGCTTGGACACACGAGGACTGGATGAAGCTTTCTTT. Amino acid sequence: CASSLDTRGLDEAFF.

The chain uses TRBV27 and TRBJ1-4; unclear D gene. Trimming took off 5 bases at V and 10 bases at J, with 11 bases between the two ends. Germline-derived CDR1 and CDR2 are MNHEY and SMNVEV (reference sequence). This CDR3 has 12 amino acids. The CDR3 DNA follows: TGTGCCAGCAGTCAAAGGGCAGGAAAACTGTTTTTT. Amino acids: CASSQRAGKLFF.

V and J are TRBV6-2 or TRBV6-3 and TRBJ2-7; D is unresolved. V shed 0 bases and J shed 4 bases, with 16 bases lying between them. Germline CDR1 is MNHEY and CDR2 is SVGEGT. CDR3 length equals 16 residues. The DNA of the CDR3 is TGTGCCAGCAGTTACTCTGTCCCGGTCTGGTATTACGAGCAGTACGTC. As protein: CASSYSVPVWYYEQYV.

This clonotype was observed a few times. The chain recombines TRBV7-6 with TRBJ2-5, with 12 bases that match TRBD2. Trimming at V came to 2 bases and at J to 4 bases, leaving 11 bases not matched to a gene. Looked up from germline, CDR1 is SGHVS and CDR2 is FNYEAQ. The CDR3 spans 18 residues. The CDR3 protein is CASSLFASGGAVGETQYF. The DNA for the CDR3 is TGTGCCAGCAGCTTATTTGCTAGCGGGGGGGCCGTTGGAGAGACCCAGTACTTC.

This clonotype was seen more than once but under ten times. This chain connects TRBV6-1 to TRBJ1-5; unclear D gene. In germline, CDR1 is MNHNS, CDR2 SASEGT. The CDR3 is 14 amino acids. Trimming left V 6 bases short and J 1 base short, with 10 bases between. The DNA for the CDR3 is TGTGCCAGCAGCGTGCAGGACAGCAATCAGCCCCAGCATTTT. Encoded protein: CASSVQDSNQPQHF.

This clonotype was detected only a few times. The gene calls are TRBV4-2 and TRBJ2-7, with 12 bases fitting TRBD2. Per the germline V gene, CDR1 is LGHNA and CDR2 is YNFKEQ. The CDR3 is 15 amino acids. V lost 4 bases to trimming and J lost 7 bases; unmatched junction nucleotides: 8. This CDR3 reads CASSPSLAGGGEQYV. The CDR3 DNA sequence: TGTGCCAGCAGCCCGTCACTAGCGGGGGGAGGAGAGCAGTACGTC.

In this sample, this clonotype turned up many times. This chain links TRBV20-1 with TRBJ1-2, with a possible D match to TRBD1 (5 bases). Per germline, CDR1 DFQATT and CDR2 SNEGSKA (reference sequence). V shed 5 bases and J shed 6 bases, with 16 bases lying between them. The CDR3 has 13 residues. CDR3 nucleotide sequence: TGCAGTGCTTATTTACAGGCGCTCCATGGCTACACCTTC. It encodes CSAYLQALHGYTF.

In this sample, this clonotype turned up many times. The chain combines TRBV20-1 with TRBJ2-3; D not resolved. Germline V lookup: CDR1 DFQATT, CDR2 SNEGSKA (reference sequence). The CDR3 is 14 amino acids. The V and J ends lost 0 bases and 1 base respectively, with 8 bases between them. The CDR3 sequence is CSARDHLGTDTQYF. CDR3 bases: TGCAGTGCTAGAGATCACCTGGGCACAGATACGCAGTATTTT.